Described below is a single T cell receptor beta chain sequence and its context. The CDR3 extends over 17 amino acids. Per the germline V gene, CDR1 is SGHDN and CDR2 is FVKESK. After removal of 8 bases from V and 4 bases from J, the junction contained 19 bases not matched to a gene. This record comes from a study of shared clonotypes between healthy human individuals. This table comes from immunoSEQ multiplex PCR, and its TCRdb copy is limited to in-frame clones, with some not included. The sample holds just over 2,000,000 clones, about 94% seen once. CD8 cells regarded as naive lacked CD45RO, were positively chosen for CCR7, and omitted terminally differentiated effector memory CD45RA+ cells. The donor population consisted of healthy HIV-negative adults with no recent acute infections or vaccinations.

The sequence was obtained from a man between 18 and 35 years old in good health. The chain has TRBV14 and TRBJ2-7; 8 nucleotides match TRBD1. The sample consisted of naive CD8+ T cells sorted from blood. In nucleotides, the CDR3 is TGTGCCAGCCCCTTCTCCGGTGACAGGGGAATATTGTACGAGCAGTACTTC. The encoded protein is CASPFSGDRGILYEQYF.